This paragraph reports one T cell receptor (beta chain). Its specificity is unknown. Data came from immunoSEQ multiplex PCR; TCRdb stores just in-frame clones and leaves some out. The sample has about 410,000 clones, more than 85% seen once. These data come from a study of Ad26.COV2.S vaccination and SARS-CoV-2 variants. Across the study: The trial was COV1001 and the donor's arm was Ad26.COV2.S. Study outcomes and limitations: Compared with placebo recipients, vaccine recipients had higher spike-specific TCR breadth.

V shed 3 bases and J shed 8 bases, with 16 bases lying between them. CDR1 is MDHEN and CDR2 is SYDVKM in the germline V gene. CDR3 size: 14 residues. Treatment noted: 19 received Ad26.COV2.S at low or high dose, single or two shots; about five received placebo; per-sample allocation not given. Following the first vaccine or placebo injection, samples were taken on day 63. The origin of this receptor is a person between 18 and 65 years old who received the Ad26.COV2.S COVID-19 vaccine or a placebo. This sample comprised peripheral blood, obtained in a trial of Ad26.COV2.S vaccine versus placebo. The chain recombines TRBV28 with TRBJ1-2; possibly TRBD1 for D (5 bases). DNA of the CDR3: TGTGCCAGCAGTTTTGGAGGGGCTGTGGGGGGCTACACCTTC. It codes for CASSFGGAVGGYTF.